This TCR beta chain was sequenced in a study of blood T cells in healthy people across ages. Study in general: Capture via template switching afforded approximately one barcoded beta molecule per two T cells.

Turning to this clonotype: Its antigen is not known.

Study-wide points: With naive T cell percentage, TCR beta diversity showed a strong correlation.

Trimming cost V 1 base and J 5 bases, with 12 bases left between them. This CDR3 region has 14 residues. Germline CDR1 and CDR2: PRHDT and FYEKMQ (reference sequence). Every donor provided roughly 10 milliliters of peripheral blood. A second 7 to 11 cycle PCR used barcoded and J-beta primers. Each of the cDNA molecules was tagged by a template-switch adaptor with 12 random nucleotides. TCRdb ran MiXCR on the 5' RACE reads and lists one entry per CDR3 protein. The profile shows roughly 720,000 distinct CDR3 sequences, approximately 53% of them singletons. The receptor was derived from a man older than 75 in good health. The sample comprised blood. The chain joins TRBV13 to TRBJ2-7, with no clear D. CDR3 sequence reads: CASSLAVLPDEQYF. The CDR3 DNA reads as TGTGCCAGCAGCTTAGCGGTACTTCCGGACGAGCAGTACTTC.